The 24 T cell receptor beta chains reported below all come from one sample, sequenced in a study of cytomegalovirus exposure and HLA in healthy donors. 60 Vbeta and 13 Jbeta primers were used in PCR. The assay was immunoSEQ multiplex PCR, and TCRdb's table has in-frame clones only and misses some. The data show about 170,000 clones, roughly 80% seen once. The specimen was PBMCs. All receptors derive from a male donor in good health and CMV-seronegative.

The rearrangement links TRBV30 to TRBJ2-3; 8 nucleotides align to TRBD2. V was pared by 3 bases and J by 3 bases, with 11 bases of the junction left unmatched. The germline V gene encodes CDR1 GTSNPN and CDR2 SVGIG (reference sequence). The length of the CDR3 is 16 residues. This CDR3 reads CAWSVLGGAATDTQYF. The DNA for the CDR3 is TGTGCCTGGAGCGTACTCGGGGGGGCAGCAACAGATACGCAGTATTTT.

In its sample, this clone was seen a few times. The rearrangement uses TRBV11-2 and TRBJ2-3; D is possibly TRBD1 (6 bases). Germline lookup yields CDR1 SGHAT and CDR2 FQNNGV. Trimming took off 6 bases at V and 0 bases at J, with 13 bases between the two ends. This CDR3 is 15 amino acids long. The CDR3 sequence is CASSRTGQSTDTQYF. The CDR3 DNA is TGTGCCAGCAGTCGTACTGGACAGAGCACAGATACGCAGTATTTT.

The chain is built from TRBV19 and TRBJ2-1; a weak D match, TRBD2 (5 bases). The CDR3 length is 14 residues. The germline V and J ends were trimmed by 0 bases and 10 bases, with 13 bases remaining between them. Germline CDR1 and CDR2: LNHDA and SQIVND (reference sequence). DNA for the CDR3: TGTGCCAGTAGTATAGATCGAAGGAGGAGAGAGCAGTTCTTC. Protein product: CASSIDRRRREQFF.

This chain connects TRBV19 to TRBJ1-5, with TRBD1 matching over 7 bases. V was pared by 3 bases and J by 6 bases, with 5 bases of the junction left unmatched. The CDR3 loop spans 14 amino acids. Germline V lookup: CDR1 LNHDA, CDR2 SQIVND (reference sequence). The CDR3 DNA reads as TGTGCCAGTAGTATTACAGGGGCCGGTCAGCCCCAGCATTTT. Translating gives CASSITGAGQPQHF.

The V call is TRBV19, the J call TRBJ1-2; 7 bases match TRBD1. The CDR3 spans 15 residues. Germline lookup yields CDR1 LNHDA and CDR2 SQIVND (reference sequence). V lost 8 bases to trimming and J lost 6 bases; unmatched junction nucleotides: 15. In nucleotides, the CDR3 is TGTGCCAGTTGGGCCGGGACAGTTTTGAGCGATGGCTACACCTTC. Its protein is CASWAGTVLSDGYTF.

This clone was detected only a few times. This chain joins TRBV4-3 and TRBJ2-7, with D possibly being TRBD1 (6 bases). Germline V gene data show CDR1 as LGHNA and CDR2 as YSLEER. The CDR3 is 16 residues long. The V end was cut by 0 bases, the J end by 2 bases, with 14 bases between. The CDR3 loop is CASSQDGRQAPYEQYF. The DNA of the CDR3 is TGCGCCAGCAGCCAAGATGGGAGACAGGCCCCCTACGAGCAGTACTTC.

This clone was found once. This chain uses TRBV6-5 with TRBJ1-2; TRBD1 matches at 7 bases. The CDR3 runs 14 residues. The V and J ends lost 7 bases and 5 bases, in that order; junction bases with no gene match: 10. Germline V gene sequence: CDR1 MNHEY, CDR2 SVGAGI. CDR3 protein: CASKGQYNDYGYTF. In nucleotides, the CDR3 is TGTGCCAGCAAGGGACAGTATAACGATTATGGCTACACCTTC.

The chain combines TRBV27 with TRBJ2-7, with 9 positions matching TRBD2. The CDR3 runs to 16 residues. Germline values: CDR1 MNHEY, CDR2 SMNVEV (reference sequence). Trimming removed 2 bases from V and 7 bases from J; junction bases left unmatched: 12. This chain's CDR3 is CASSLIVAGAGGEQYF. The CDR3 DNA is TGTGCCAGCAGTTTAATTGTAGCGGGGGCAGGAGGGGAGCAGTACTTC.

The chain is built from TRBV5-4 and TRBJ2-2; perhaps TRBD1 as D (5 bases). The V gene's germline CDR1 is SGHNT and CDR2 YYREEE (reference sequence). CDR3 length: 16 residues. V lost 4 bases and J 0 bases, leaving 13 bases between the germline ends. CDR3 nucleotide sequence: TGTGCCAGCAGCCCCCGGACATTCGCGAACACCGGGGAGCTGTTTTTT. Protein product: CASSPRTFANTGELFF.

The gene calls are TRBV6-5 and TRBJ1-2; D gene unclear. The V gene's germline CDR1 is MNHEY and CDR2 SVGAGI. With 5 bases removed from V and 4 bases from J, the gap between germline ends came to 17 bases. The length of the CDR3 is 15 residues. The CDR3 nucleotides read TGTGCCAGCAGTCCCGGGATAACAGAGGTCTATGGCTACACCTTC. Translation gives CASSPGITEVYGYTF.

This sequence joins TRBV25-1 and TRBJ1-1; 11 positions match TRBD1. This CDR3 region has 16 residues. Germline CDR1 MGHDK, CDR2 SYGVNS. V dropped 7 bases and J dropped 1; count of bases not matched to a gene: 8. The CDR3 loop reads CASNAGTGGWNTEAFF. The CDR3 DNA follows: TGTGCCAGCAATGCCGGGACAGGGGGATGGAACACTGAAGCTTTCTTT.

The chain couples TRBV2 to TRBJ1-6; 12 bases fit TRBD1. Germline V gene data show CDR1 as SNHLY and CDR2 as FYNNEI. Trimming took 7 bases from V and 9 from J; bases not matched to a gene: 10. CDR3 size: 16 residues. CDR3 coding DNA: TGTGCCAGCATACGGGACAGGGGGCTTCGAGGTTCACCCCTCCACTTT. Encoded protein: CASIRDRGLRGSPLHF.

V usage is TRBV19 and J usage is TRBJ1-1; 8 nucleotides line up with TRBD1. The CDR3 runs 17 residues. V was pared by 6 bases and J by 0 bases, with 12 bases of the junction left unmatched. Germline lookup yields CDR1 LNHDA and CDR2 SQIVND (reference sequence). CDR3 in amino acids: CASRSGTGASMNTEAFF. The CDR3 coding sequence is TGTGCCAGTAGGTCCGGGACAGGAGCTTCAATGAACACTGAAGCTTTCTTT.

As for this clone: In the same sample, other DNA sequences code for this CDR3. The chain employs TRBV7-7 and TRBJ1-1; D call uncertain. CDR1 and CDR2 (germline): SSHAT, FNYEAQ (reference sequence). The V and J ends lost 1 base and 1 base respectively, with 4 bases between them. CDR3 length: 13 residues. CDR3 sequence (DNA): TGTGCCAGCAGCTTAGACAGGAACACTGAAGCTTTCTTT. Its protein product is CASSLDRNTEAFF.

The chain has TRBV19 and TRBJ2-7; 8 nucleotides align to TRBD1. There are 13 residues in the CDR3. The V and J ends lost 6 bases and 6 bases, in that order; junction bases with no gene match: 7. Germline V CDR1 and CDR2: LNHDA, SQIVND (reference sequence). The CDR3 sequence: CASRQGAAGEQYF. The CDR3 bases are TGTGCCAGTAGGCAGGGGGCAGCTGGCGAGCAGTACTTC. Based on the CDR3 plus reference TRBV19 and TRBJ2-7, the full variable domain is DGGITQSPKYLFRKEGQNVTLSCEQNLNHDAMYWYRQDPGQGLRLIYYSQIVNDFQKGDIAEGYSVSREKKESFPLTVTSAQKNPTAFYLCASRQGAAGEQYFGPGTRLTVT.

This clone has just one count. The V gene is TRBV5-6, the J gene TRBJ2-3; D gene uncertain. The CDR3 covers 15 residues. Germline lookup yields CDR1 SGHDT and CDR2 YYEEEE. The germline V and J ends were trimmed by 2 bases and 3 bases, with 13 bases remaining between them. CDR3 sequence (DNA): TGTGCCAGCAGCTTATTGTCCTCCGGGACAGATACGCAGTATTTT. Its protein product is CASSLLSSGTDTQYF. Using reference TRBV5-6 and TRBJ2-3 for the parts outside the CDR3, the full variable domain is DAGVTQSPTHLIKTRGQQVTLRCSPKSGHDTVSWYQQALGQGPQFIFQYYEEEERQRGNFPDRFSGHQFPNYSSELNVNALLLGDSALYLCASSLLSSGTDTQYFGPGTRLTVL.

As to this clone: The junction shows a germline mismatch at one end, possibly a read error. The same CDR3 also results from other DNA sequences found in this sample. This chain joins TRBV4-1 and TRBJ1-3; the match to TRBD1 covers 7 bases. This CDR3 is 14 amino acids long. Germline lookup yields CDR1 MGHRA and CDR2 YSYEKL. The CDR3 spells CASSLQGSGNTIYF. The CDR3 nucleotides are TGCGCCAGCAGCCTACAGGGGTCTGGAAACACTATATATTTT.

Points on this clone: The sample carries other DNA sequences with the same CDR3. The rearrangement joins TRBV13 to TRBJ2-5, with TRBD2 matching over 10 bases. The junction had 7 bases not matched to a gene; V was cut back by 5 bases and J by 4 bases. The CDR3 length is 15 residues. Germline V lookup: CDR1 PRHDT, CDR2 FYEKMQ (reference sequence). The CDR3, as DNA: TGTGCCAGCAGCCTAGATAGCGGGGGGTTAGAGACCCAGTACTTC. Translation gives CASSLDSGGLETQYF.

The chain carries TRBV6-5 and TRBJ2-7, with no clear D. In germline, CDR1 is MNHEY, CDR2 SVGAGI. V lost 6 bases and J 4 bases, leaving 13 bases between the germline ends. This CDR3 contains 13 residues. The CDR3 here is CASRPGRLYEQYF. In DNA form, the CDR3 reads TGTGCCAGCAGACCCGGCAGGTTATACGAGCAGTACTTC.

This clone was found once. CDR3 in amino acids: CAIRRTSGGGGDTQYF. In DNA, the CDR3 is TGTGCCATCAGGCGGACTAGCGGGGGAGGTGGAGATACGCAGTATTTT. The chain uses TRBV10-3 and TRBJ2-3; TRBD2 agrees at 13 bases. Germline trimming cut 6 bases from V and 5 bases from J; bases unmatched to any gene: 8. The CDR3 has 16 amino acids. Germline CDR1 reads ENHRY; CDR2 reads SYGVKD.

The chain uses TRBV6-5 and TRBJ2-3; possible D gene TRBD2, 5 bases. Between the trimmed V and J ends, which lost 0 bases and 1 base, there was a span of 8 bases. The V gene's germline CDR1 is MNHEY and CDR2 SVGAGI. This CDR3 has 15 residues. DNA of the CDR3: TGTGCCAGCAGTTACTCTGGACTCGGCACAGATACGCAGTATTTT. It translates to CASSYSGLGTDTQYF.

This clone was seen only a few times. V gene TRBV6-5 combines with J gene TRBJ2-7, with 9 bases aligning to TRBD2. Unmatched junction bases numbered 3, after V lost 6 bases and J lost 0 bases. CDR3 length equals 14 residues. The V gene's germline CDR1 is MNHEY and CDR2 SVGAGI. CDR3 DNA sequence: TGTGCCAGCAGACGGACTAGCGACTCCTACGAGCAGTACTTC. Amino acids: CASRRTSDSYEQYF.

The chain has TRBV6-1 and TRBJ2-5, with a possible D match to TRBD2 (5 bases). The CDR3 runs 13 residues. The ends were cut back, 6 bases at V and 2 bases at J, with 10 bases in the middle. The V gene's germline CDR1 is MNHNS and CDR2 SASEGT. CDR3 coding DNA: TGTGCCAGCAGGGAGGCTGTTCAAGAGACCCAGTACTTC. Its protein product is CASREAVQETQYF.

The chain joins TRBV10-3 to TRBJ2-2; 7 bases map to TRBD2. The V segment lost 0 bases and the J segment 4 bases; nucleotides outside the gene matches: 2. CDR3 length: 15 amino acids. Germline CDR1 and CDR2: ENHRY and SYGVKD. The CDR3 bases are TGTGCCATCAGTGAGTCCGGGGAGGGCACCGGGGAGCTGTTTTTT. Translation: CAISESGEGTGELFF.